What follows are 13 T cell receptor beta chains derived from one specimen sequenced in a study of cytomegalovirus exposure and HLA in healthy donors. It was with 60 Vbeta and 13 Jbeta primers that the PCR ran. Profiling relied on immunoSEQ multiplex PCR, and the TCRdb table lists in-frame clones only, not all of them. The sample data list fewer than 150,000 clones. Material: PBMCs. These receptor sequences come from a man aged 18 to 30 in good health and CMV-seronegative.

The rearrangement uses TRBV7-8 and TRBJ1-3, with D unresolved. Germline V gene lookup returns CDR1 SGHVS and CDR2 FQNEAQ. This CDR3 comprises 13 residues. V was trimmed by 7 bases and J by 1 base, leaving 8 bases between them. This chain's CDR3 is CASKRTSGNTIYF. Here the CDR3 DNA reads TGTGCCAGCAAGAGGACTTCTGGAAACACCATATATTTT. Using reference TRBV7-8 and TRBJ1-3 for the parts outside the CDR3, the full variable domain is GAGVSQSPRYKVAKRGQDVALRCDPISGHVSLFWYQQALGQGPEFLTYFQNEAQLDKSGLPSDRFFAERPEGSVSTLKIQRTQQEDSAVYLCASKRTSGNTIYFGEGSWLTVV.

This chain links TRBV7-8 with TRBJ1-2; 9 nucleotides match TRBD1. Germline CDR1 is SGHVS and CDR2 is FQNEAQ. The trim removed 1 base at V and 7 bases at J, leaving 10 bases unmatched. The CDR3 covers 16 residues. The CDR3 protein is CASSLVPPQGAGGYTF. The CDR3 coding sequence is TGTGCCAGCAGCTTAGTCCCTCCACAGGGGGCGGGTGGCTACACCTTC.

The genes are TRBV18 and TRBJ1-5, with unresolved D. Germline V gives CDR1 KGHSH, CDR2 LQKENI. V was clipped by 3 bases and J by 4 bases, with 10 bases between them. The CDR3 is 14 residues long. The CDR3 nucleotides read TGTGCCAGCTCACCTGAGACATCGAATCAGCCCCAGCATTTT. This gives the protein CASSPETSNQPQHF.

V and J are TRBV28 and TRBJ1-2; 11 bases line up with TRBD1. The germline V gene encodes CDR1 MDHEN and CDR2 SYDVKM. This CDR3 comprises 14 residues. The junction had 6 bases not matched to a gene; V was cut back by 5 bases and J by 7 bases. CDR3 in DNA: TGTGCCAGCAGTCTTAGGACAGGGGGCCGTGGCTACACCTTC. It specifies CASSLRTGGRGYTF.

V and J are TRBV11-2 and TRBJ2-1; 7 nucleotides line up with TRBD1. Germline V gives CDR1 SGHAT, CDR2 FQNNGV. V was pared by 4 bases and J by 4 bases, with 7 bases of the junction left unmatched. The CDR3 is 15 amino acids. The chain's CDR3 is CASSSSGTEYNEQFF. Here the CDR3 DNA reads TGTGCCAGCAGCTCCTCCGGGACAGAATACAATGAGCAGTTCTTC.

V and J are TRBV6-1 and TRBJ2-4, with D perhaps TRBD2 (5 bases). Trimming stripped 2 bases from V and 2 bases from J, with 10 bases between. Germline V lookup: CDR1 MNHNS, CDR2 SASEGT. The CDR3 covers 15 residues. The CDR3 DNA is TGTGCCAGCAGTGAACGGCGGGTCTCCAAAAACATTCAGTACTTC. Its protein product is CASSERRVSKNIQYF.

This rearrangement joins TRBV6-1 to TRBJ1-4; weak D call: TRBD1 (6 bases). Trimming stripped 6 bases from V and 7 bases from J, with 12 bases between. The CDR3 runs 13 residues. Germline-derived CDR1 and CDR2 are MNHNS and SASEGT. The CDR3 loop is CASSPDRTEKLFF. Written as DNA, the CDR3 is TGTGCCAGCAGCCCCGACAGGACTGAAAAACTGTTTTTT.

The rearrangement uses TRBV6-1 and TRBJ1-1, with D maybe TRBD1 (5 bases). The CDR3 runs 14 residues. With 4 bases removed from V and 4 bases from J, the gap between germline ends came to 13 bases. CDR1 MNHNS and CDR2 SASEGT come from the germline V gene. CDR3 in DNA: TGTGCCAGCAGTGGCCTCAGGGTAGGCACTGAAGCTTTCTTT. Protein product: CASSGLRVGTEAFF.

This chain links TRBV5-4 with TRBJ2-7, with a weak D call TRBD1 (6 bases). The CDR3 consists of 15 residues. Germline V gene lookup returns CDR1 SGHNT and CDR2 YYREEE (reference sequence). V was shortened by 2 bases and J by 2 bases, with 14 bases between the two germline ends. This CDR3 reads CASSFSQGLTYEQYF. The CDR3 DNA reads TGTGCCAGCAGCTTCTCCCAGGGGCTGACCTACGAGCAGTACTTC.

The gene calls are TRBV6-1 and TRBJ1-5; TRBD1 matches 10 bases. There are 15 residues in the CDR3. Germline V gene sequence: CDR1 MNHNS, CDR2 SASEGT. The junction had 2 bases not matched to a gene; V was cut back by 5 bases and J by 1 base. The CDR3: CASSRDRGSNQPQHF. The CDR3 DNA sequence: TGTGCCAGCAGTAGGGACAGGGGCAGCAATCAGCCCCAGCATTTT.

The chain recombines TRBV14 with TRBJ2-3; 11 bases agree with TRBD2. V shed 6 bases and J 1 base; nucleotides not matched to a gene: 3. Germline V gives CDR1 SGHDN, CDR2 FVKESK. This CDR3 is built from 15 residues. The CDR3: CASRLAGAGTDTQYF. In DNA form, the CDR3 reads TGTGCCAGCAGACTAGCGGGAGCAGGCACAGATACGCAGTATTTT.

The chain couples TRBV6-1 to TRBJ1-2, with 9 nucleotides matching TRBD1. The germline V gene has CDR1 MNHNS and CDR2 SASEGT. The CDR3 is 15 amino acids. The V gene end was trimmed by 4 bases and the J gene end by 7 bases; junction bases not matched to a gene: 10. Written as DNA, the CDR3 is TGTGCCAGCAGTGCCGTCGCCGGGACAGGGTCTGGCTACACCTTC. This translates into CASSAVAGTGSGYTF.

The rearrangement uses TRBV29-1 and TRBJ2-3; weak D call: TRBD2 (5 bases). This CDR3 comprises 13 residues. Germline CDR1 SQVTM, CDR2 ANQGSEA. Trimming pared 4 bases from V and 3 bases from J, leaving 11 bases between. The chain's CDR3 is CSVAVLATDTQYF. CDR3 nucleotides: TGCAGCGTTGCAGTGTTAGCGACAGATACGCAGTATTTT.